This TCR gamma chain is drawn from a study of gamma delta lymphoproliferative disorders and STAT genes. Study-level information: Delta-chain libraries followed the EuroClonality-NGS standard operating procedure.

TCRdb re-called clones from the multiplex PCR reads via CATT. The profile shows around 2,000 gamma-chain clones, about 8.9% of them singletons. PBMCs from patients and controls supplied the genomic DNA for sequencing. Patients who were sequenced were a median around 60 years old. Every sample was collected before or outside of treatment. The CDR3 consists of 12 residues. Germline V gene sequence: CDR1 VENAVY, CDR2 YDSYNSRV. Losses at the gene ends were 7 bases for V and 0 bases for J; bases not matched to a gene: 3. This clone was seen a handful of times. The receptor was derived from a human donor with gamma-delta T-cell large granular lymphocyte leukemia. The V gene is TRGV8, the J gene TRGJ1 or TRGJ2. No J segment appears in TCRdb, so it was assigned here by matching the sequence to germline. The source material was blood. CDR3 sequence: CATCPNYYKKLF. The DNA for the CDR3 is TGTGCCACCTGCCCGAATTATTATAAGAAACTCTTT.